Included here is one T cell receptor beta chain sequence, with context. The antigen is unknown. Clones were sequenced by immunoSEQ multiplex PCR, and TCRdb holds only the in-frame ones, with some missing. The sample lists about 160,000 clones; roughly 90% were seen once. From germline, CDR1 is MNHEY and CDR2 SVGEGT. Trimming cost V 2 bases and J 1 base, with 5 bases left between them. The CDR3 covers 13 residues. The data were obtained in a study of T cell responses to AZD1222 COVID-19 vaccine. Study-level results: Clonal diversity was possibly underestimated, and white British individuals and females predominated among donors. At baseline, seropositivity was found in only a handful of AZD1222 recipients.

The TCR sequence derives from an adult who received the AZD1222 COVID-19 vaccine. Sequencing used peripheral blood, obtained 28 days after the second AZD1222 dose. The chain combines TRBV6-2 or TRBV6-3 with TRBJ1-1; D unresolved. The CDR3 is CASSYHRNTEAFF. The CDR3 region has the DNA TGTGCCAGCAGTTACCACAGGAACACTGAAGCTTTCTTT.